Sequencing of this T cell receptor beta chain was carried out in a study of blood T cell repertoires in COVID-19. Turning to the study itself: COVID-19 samples from acute and convalescent phases originated in the United States, Italy and Spain. Nucleic acid was either cDNA or gDNA, and it came from T cells, B-cell-depleted T cells, or PBMCs.

Authors' methods: Reference gene primer amplification in the assay estimated nucleated cell counts. The table came from immunoSEQ multiplex PCR; TCRdb's copy has only in-frame clones and leaves some out. The V and J calls and clone size come from that table; D and trimming were worked out from the DNA. The sample lists about 100,000 clones, 70% to 85% occurring once. Germline CDR1 is SGHDT and CDR2 is YYEEEE. The CDR3 totals 15 residues. V was shortened by 3 bases and J by 3 bases, with 12 bases between the two germline ends. What was sequenced was peripheral blood. This chain uses TRBV5-6 with TRBJ2-2; weak D call: TRBD2 (5 bases). The sequence derives from a woman aged 40-49 years with acute or convalescent COVID-19. Here the CDR3 reads CASSSLPRDTGELFF. CDR3 DNA: TGTGCCAGCAGCTCCCTGCCGAGGGACACCGGGGAGCTGTTTTTT.